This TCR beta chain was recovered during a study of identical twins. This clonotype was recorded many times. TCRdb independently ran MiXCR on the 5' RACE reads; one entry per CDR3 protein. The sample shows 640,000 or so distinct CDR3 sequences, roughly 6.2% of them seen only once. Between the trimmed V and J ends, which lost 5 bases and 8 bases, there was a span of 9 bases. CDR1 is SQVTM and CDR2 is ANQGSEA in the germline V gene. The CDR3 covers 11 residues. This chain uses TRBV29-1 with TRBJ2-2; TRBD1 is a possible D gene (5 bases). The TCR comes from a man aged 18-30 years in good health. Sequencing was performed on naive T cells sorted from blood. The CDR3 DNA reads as TGCAGCGTTTGGGGCGCGGGGGAGCTGTTTTTT. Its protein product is CSVWGAGELFF.